Listed below are T cell receptor beta chains from one sample, sequenced in a study of neurological immune-mediated disorders. TCRdb reanalysed the 5' RACE reads using MiXCR and keeps one entry per CDR3 protein. Of 55,000 to 75,000 distinct CDR3 sequences listed, 2% to 2.5% were seen once; the top ten hold about 3%. Input material: PBMCs. The receptors were gathered from a man between 50 and 59 years old with multiple sclerosis. CDR3s include the opening cysteine and the closing phenylalanine or tryptophan. A D gene is named only where the DNA matches it firmly. For some rows the clone size is stated as once, few or many, or as a class when expanded; others skip it.

D: .; J: TRBJ2-5; V: TRBV10-3; size: many; length: 13; CDR3: CAISEERGETQYF; DNA: TGTGCCATCAGTGAAGAACGGGGGGAGACCCAGTACTTC
D: TRBD1; J: TRBJ2-1; V: TRBV5-1; size: many; length: 16; CDR3: CASSTKPTGGHNEQFF; DNA: TGCGCCAGCAGCACGAAACCGACAGGGGGACACAATGAGCAGTTCTTC
D: TRBD1; J: TRBJ2-7; V: TRBV5-1; size: once; length: 16; CDR3: CASSPSPGQGVLEQYF; DNA: TGCGCCAGCAGCCCCTCCCCGGGACAGGGGGTCCTCGAGCAGTACTTC
D: .; J: TRBJ1-6; V: TRBV7-2; size: many; length: 14; CDR3: CASKPGAYNSPLHF; DNA: TGTGCCAGCAAGCCAGGGGCTTATAATTCACCCCTCCACTTT
D: .; J: TRBJ2-2; V: TRBV20-1; size: many; length: 16; CDR3: CSARFWTEYNTGELFF; DNA: TGCAGTGCTAGGTTCTGGACAGAATACAACACCGGGGAGCTGTTTTTT
D: .; J: TRBJ2-5; V: TRBV7-9; size: .; length: 15; CDR3: CASSLEGGGKETQYF; DNA: TGTGCCAGCAGCTTAGAAGGAGGGGGGAAAGAGACCCAGTACTTC
D: .; J: TRBJ1-1; V: TRBV7-2; size: few; length: 17; CDR3: CASSLTSAGVQNTEAFF; DNA: TGTGCCAGCAGCTTAACGTCGGCAGGAGTTCAGAACACTGAAGCTTTCTTT
D: .; J: TRBJ1-4; V: TRBV9; size: many; length: 16; CDR3: CASSVSSRVSNEKLFF; DNA: TGTGCCAGCAGCGTCAGTTCCAGGGTTTCAAATGAAAAACTGTTTTTT
D: .; J: TRBJ2-7; V: TRBV4-1; size: many; length: 13; CDR3: CASSQDSWGEQYF; DNA: TGCGCCAGCAGCCAAGATAGCTGGGGTGAGCAGTACTTC
D: TRBD1; J: TRBJ1-2; V: TRBV5-1; size: many; length: 13; CDR3: CASSFGQGGGYTF; DNA: TGCGCCAGCAGCTTTGGACAGGGTGGCGGCTACACCTTC
D: .; J: TRBJ1-4; V: TRBV5-1; size: many; length: 15; CDR3: CASSSTPGGSEKLFF; DNA: TGCGCCAGCAGTTCCACCCCCGGAGGAAGCGAAAAACTGTTTTTT
D: .; J: TRBJ1-5; V: TRBV12-3/TRBV12-4; size: many; length: 12; CDR3: CASSLRTRPQHF; DNA: TGTGCCAGCAGTTTAAGGACGAGGCCCCAGCATTTT
D: .; J: TRBJ2-1; V: TRBV7-2; size: many; length: 16; CDR3: CASSLGGQGARLSRFF; DNA: TGTGCCAGCAGCTTAGGTGGGCAGGGAGCGCGCTTGAGCAGGTTCTTC
D: TRBD1; J: TRBJ2-7; V: TRBV5-1; size: many; length: 15; CDR3: CASSFTQGTPYEQYF; DNA: TGCGCCAGCAGCTTTACACAGGGGACGCCCTACGAGCAGTACTTC
D: .; J: TRBJ2-3; V: TRBV6-4; size: many; length: 13; CDR3: CASSLTSTDTQYF; DNA: TGTGCCAGCTCTCTTACTAGCACAGATACGCAGTATTTT
D: TRBD1; J: TRBJ1-6; V: TRBV5-1; size: many; length: 16; CDR3: CASSTGQGSYNSPLHF; DNA: TGCGCCAGCAGCACGGGACAGGGGTCCTATAATTCACCCCTCCACTTT
D: TRBD1; J: TRBJ2-2; V: TRBV6-2/TRBV6-3; size: many; length: 16; CDR3: CASTTAGTGYPGELFF; DNA: TGTGCCAGCACCACCGCCGGGACAGGGTATCCCGGGGAGCTGTTTTTT
D: TRBD1; J: TRBJ1-5; V: TRBV3-1; size: many; length: 16; CDR3: CASSQASGRGPTAQHF; DNA: TGTGCCAGCAGCCAAGCTTCCGGCAGGGGGCCTACAGCCCAGCATTTT
D: .; J: TRBJ1-2; V: TRBV18; size: many; length: 13; CDR3: CASSPLSNYGYTF; DNA: TGTGCCAGCTCACCACTTTCAAACTATGGCTACACCTTC
D: TRBD2; J: TRBJ2-3; V: TRBV20-1; size: many; length: 16; CDR3: CSARTLAGALTDTQYF; DNA: TGCAGTGCTAGAACACTAGCGGGGGCTCTCACAGATACGCAGTATTTT
D: TRBD1; J: TRBJ2-5; V: TRBV5-5; size: many; length: 13; CDR3: CASSVDRVVTQYF; DNA: TGTGCCAGCAGTGTGGACAGGGTTGTGACCCAGTACTTC
D: .; J: TRBJ1-3; V: TRBV5-1; size: many; length: 14; CDR3: CASSLGPVGNTIYF; DNA: TGCGCCAGCAGCTTGGGTCCGGTTGGAAACACCATATATTTT
D: .; J: TRBJ2-1; V: TRBV6-6; size: many; length: 8; CDR3: CAAEGKHF; DNA: TGTGCCGCCGAAGGGAAACACTTC
D: TRBD1; J: TRBJ2-7; V: TRBV5-1; size: many; length: 16; CDR3: CASTKHGTEVDYEQYF; DNA: TGCGCCAGCACCAAACATGGGACAGAAGTTGACTACGAGCAGTACTTC
D: .; J: TRBJ2-5; V: TRBV6-6; size: many; length: 14; CDR3: CASSHRAPQETQYF; DNA: TGTGCCAGCAGTCACCGGGCACCCCAAGAGACCCAGTACTTC
D: .; J: TRBJ2-3; V: TRBV15; size: many; length: 17; CDR3: CATSREAGIVGSDTQYF; DNA: TGTGCCACCAGCAGAGAGGCGGGGATCGTAGGGTCGGATACGCAGTATTTT
D: TRBD2; J: TRBJ2-3; V: TRBV9; size: many; length: 16; CDR3: CASSPPGTSGTDTQYF; DNA: TGTGCCAGCAGCCCCCCCGGGACTAGCGGCACAGATACGCAGTATTTT
D: TRBD1; J: TRBJ1-4; V: TRBV4-1; size: few; length: 13; CDR3: CASWGQRPEKLFF; DNA: TGCGCCAGCTGGGGACAGAGACCTGAAAAACTGTTTTTT
D: .; J: TRBJ2-7; V: TRBV12-3/TRBV12-4; size: many; length: 16; CDR3: CASSPGDRGSSYEQYF; DNA: TGTGCCAGCAGCCCCGGAGATAGGGGGAGCTCCTACGAGCAGTACTTC
D: .; J: TRBJ2-3; V: TRBV5-5; size: many; length: 14; CDR3: CASSLGMGTDTQYF; DNA: TGTGCCAGCAGCTTGGGGATGGGCACAGATACGCAGTATTTT
D: .; J: TRBJ2-3; V: TRBV7-6; size: many; length: 13; CDR3: CASTLGRTDTQYF; DNA: TGTGCCAGCACCTTAGGCCGCACAGATACGCAGTATTTT
D: .; J: TRBJ2-5; V: TRBV11-1; size: many; length: 16; CDR3: CASSLELGTIQETQYF; DNA: TGTGCCAGCAGCTTGGAGCTAGGGACCATCCAAGAGACCCAGTACTTC
D: TRBD1; J: TRBJ1-4; V: TRBV27; size: many; length: 15; CDR3: CASKRQGPGGEKLFF; DNA: TGTGCCAGCAAACGACAGGGTCCTGGAGGTGAAAAACTGTTTTTT
D: .; J: TRBJ2-2; V: TRBV10-3; size: many; length: 13; CDR3: CAISESYPTELFF; DNA: TGTGCCATCAGCGAGTCTTATCCTACGGAGCTGTTTTTT
D: .; J: TRBJ2-7; V: TRBV20-1; size: many; length: 14; CDR3: CSARDYRVAYEQYF; DNA: TGCAGTGCTAGAGATTACAGGGTGGCCTACGAGCAGTACTTC
D: .; J: TRBJ2-3; V: TRBV5-6; size: many; length: 13; CDR3: CASSWAGAQTQYF; DNA: TGTGCCAGCAGCTGGGCGGGGGCGCAAACGCAGTATTTT
D: TRBD1; J: TRBJ1-4; V: TRBV12-3/TRBV12-4; size: many; length: 15; CDR3: CASSPGQGQREKLFF; DNA: TGTGCCAGCAGCCCTGGACAGGGGCAACGTGAAAAACTGTTTTTT
D: TRBD1; J: TRBJ1-1; V: TRBV5-5; size: many; length: 18; CDR3: CASSSLFRDRVVNTEAFF; DNA: TGTGCCAGCAGCTCCCTGTTCCGGGACAGGGTTGTGAACACTGAAGCTTTCTTT
D: .; J: TRBJ1-5; V: TRBV12-3/TRBV12-4; size: many; length: 16; CDR3: CASSLRGGASNQPQHF; DNA: TGTGCCAGCAGTTTAAGGGGGGGGGCTAGCAATCAGCCCCAGCATTTT
D: .; J: TRBJ2-4; V: TRBV20-1; size: many; length: 14; CDR3: CSARDVGAKNIQYF; DNA: TGCAGTGCTAGAGATGTAGGAGCCAAAAACATTCAGTACTTC